The present entry profiles one TCR beta chain with its context. Its antigen is undetermined. These data come from a study of persistence of HIV-infected CD4 T cells. The immunoSEQ assay was version 4, run in survey mode. Libraries were prepared by immunoSEQ multiplex PCR; TCRdb keeps only in-frame clonotypes and omits some of them. The data show fewer than 6,500 clones, approximately 63% seen once. Cells were stimulated with CMV-infected fibroblast lysates at about 9.4 ug/mL. Sorting selected CD4+ T cells upregulating both CD40 ligand and CD69. Germline lookup yields CDR1 SGHVS and CDR2 FNYEAQ. CDR3 length: 18 residues. V was trimmed by 4 bases and J by 1 base, leaving 19 bases between them.

Here the sequenced sample was CD4+ T cells sorted from PBMCs after roughly 17-hour stimulation, taken from a patient who received antiretroviral therapy. The gene calls are TRBV7-6 and TRBJ2-2; TRBD2 is a possible D gene (6 bases). The clonotype originates from an adult man with HIV who was CMV-seropositive. CDR3 bases: TGTGCCAGCAGCTCCACGCCCCCTGGGGGGTGGAACACCGGGGAGCTGTTTTTT. This gives the protein CASSSTPPGGWNTGELFF.